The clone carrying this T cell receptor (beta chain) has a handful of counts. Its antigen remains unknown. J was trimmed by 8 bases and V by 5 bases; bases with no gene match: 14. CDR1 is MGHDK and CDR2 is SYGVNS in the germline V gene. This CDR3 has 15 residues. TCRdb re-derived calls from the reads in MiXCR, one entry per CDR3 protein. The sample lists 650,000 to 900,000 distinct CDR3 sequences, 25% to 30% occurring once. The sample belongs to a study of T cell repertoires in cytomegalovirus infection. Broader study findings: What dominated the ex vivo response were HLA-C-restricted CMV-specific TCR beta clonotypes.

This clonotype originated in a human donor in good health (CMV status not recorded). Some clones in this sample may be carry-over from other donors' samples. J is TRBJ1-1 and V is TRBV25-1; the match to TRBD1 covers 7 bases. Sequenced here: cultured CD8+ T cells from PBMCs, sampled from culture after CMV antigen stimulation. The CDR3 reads CASSTRQGPPYEAFF. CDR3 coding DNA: TGTGCCAGCAGTACCCGACAGGGTCCTCCGTACGAAGCTTTCTTT.